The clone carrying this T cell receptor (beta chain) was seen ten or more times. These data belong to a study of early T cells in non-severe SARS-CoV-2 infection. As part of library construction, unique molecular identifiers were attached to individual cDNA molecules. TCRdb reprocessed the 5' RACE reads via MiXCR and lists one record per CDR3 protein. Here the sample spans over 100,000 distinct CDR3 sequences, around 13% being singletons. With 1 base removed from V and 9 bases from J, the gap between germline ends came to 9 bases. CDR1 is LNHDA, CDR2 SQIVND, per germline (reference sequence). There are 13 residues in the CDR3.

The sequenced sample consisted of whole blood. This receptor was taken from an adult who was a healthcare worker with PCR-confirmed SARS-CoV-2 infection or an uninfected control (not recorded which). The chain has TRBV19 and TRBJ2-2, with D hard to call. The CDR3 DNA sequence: TGTGCCAGTAGTATAGCAGGCACACGGGAGCTGTTTTTT. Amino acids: CASSIAGTRELFF.